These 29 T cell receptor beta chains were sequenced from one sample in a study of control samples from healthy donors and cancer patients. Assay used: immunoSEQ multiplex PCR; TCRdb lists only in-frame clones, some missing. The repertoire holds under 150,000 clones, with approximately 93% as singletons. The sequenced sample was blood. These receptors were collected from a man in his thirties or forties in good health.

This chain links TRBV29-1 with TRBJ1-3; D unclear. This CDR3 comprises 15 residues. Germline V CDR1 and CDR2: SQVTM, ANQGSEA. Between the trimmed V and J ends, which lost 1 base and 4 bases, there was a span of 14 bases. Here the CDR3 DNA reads TGCAGCGTTGAAGGGGAACGGCACCTGGGAAACACCATATATTTT. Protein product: CSVEGERHLGNTIYF.

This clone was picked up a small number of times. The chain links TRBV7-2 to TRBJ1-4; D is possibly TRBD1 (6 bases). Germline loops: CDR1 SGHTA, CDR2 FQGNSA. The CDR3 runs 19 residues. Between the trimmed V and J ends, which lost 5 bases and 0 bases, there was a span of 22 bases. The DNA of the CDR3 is TGTGCCAGCAGCCAAGAAACAGGGACCAGAACTGCAACTAATGAAAAACTGTTTTTT. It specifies CASSQETGTRTATNEKLFF.

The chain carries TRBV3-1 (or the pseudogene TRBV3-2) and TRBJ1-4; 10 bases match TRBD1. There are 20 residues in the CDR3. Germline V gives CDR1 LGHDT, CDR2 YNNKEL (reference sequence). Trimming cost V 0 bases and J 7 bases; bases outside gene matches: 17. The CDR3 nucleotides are TGTGCCAGCAGCCAAGAAGGGGAATCCGGAGGACAGGGGGTAAGTGAAAAACTGTTTTTT. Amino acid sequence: CASSQEGESGGQGVSEKLFF.

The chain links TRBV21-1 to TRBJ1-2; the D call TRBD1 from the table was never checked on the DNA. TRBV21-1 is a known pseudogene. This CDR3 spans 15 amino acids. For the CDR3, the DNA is TGTGCCAGCCATCATCAGGGCACTTCTAACTATGGCTACACCTTC. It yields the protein CASHHQGTSNYGYTF.

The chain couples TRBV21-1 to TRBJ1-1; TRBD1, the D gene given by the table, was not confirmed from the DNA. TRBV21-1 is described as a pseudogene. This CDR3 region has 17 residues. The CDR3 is CASSKEVTGVENTEAFF. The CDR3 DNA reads TGTGCCAGCAGCAAAGAAGTAACAGGGGTGGAGAACACTGAAGCTTTCTTT.

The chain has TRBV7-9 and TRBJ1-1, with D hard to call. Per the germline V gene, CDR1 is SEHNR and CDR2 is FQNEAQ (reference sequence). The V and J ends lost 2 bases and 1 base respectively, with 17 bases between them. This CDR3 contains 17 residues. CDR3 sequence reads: CASSLLRWGVRNTEAFF. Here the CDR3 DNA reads TGTGCCAGCAGCTTATTAAGGTGGGGAGTCCGGAACACTGAAGCTTTCTTT.

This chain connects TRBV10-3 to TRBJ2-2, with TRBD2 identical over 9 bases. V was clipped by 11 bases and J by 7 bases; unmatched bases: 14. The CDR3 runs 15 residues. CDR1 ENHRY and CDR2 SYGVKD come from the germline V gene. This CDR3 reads CASGFGGGAVGELFF. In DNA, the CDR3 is TGTGCCTCCGGCTTCGGCGGGGGGGCGGTCGGGGAGCTGTTTTTT.

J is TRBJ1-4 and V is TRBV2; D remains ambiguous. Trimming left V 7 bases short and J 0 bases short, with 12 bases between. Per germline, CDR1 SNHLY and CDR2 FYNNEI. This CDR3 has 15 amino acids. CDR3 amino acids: CASKKGRATNEKLFF. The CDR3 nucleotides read TGTGCCAGCAAGAAGGGTAGGGCAACTAATGAAAAACTGTTTTTT.

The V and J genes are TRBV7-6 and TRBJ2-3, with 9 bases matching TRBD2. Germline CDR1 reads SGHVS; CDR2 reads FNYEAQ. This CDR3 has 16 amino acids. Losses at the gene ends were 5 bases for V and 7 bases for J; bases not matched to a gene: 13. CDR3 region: CASSISGGRVFHTQYF. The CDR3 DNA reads TGTGCCAGCAGCATTAGCGGGGGCCGCGTTTTTCATACGCAGTATTTT.

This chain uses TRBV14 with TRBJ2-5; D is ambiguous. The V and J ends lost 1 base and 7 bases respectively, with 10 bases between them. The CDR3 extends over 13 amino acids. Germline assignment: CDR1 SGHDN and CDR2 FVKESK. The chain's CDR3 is CASSQASGRTQYF. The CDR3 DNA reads TGTGCCAGCAGCCAAGCATCTGGCAGGACCCAGTACTTC.

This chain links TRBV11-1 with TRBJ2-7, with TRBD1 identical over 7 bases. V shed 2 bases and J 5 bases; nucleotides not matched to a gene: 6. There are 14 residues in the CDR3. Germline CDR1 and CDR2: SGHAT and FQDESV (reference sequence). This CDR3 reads CASSLQNTGDEQYF. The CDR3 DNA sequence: TGTGCCAGCAGCTTACAAAATACAGGGGACGAGCAGTACTTC.

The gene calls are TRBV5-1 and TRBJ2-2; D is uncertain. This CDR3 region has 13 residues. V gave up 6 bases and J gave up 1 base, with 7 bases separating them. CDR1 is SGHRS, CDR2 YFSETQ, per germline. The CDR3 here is CASMHQNTGELFF. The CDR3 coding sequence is TGCGCCAGCATGCACCAGAACACCGGGGAGCTGTTTTTT.

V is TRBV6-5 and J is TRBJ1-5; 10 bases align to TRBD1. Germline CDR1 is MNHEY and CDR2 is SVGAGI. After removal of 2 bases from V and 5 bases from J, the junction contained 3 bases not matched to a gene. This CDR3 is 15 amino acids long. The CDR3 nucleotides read TGTGCCAGCAGTTACGGGACAGGGGCGGATCAGCCCCAGCATTTT. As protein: CASSYGTGADQPQHF.

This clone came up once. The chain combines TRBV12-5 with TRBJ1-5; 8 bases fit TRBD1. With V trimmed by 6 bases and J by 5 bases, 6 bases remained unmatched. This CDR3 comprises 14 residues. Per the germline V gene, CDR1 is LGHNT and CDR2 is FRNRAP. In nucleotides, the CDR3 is TGTGCTAGTGGGAGAGGACAGGGTTATCAGCCCCAGCATTTT. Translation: CASGRGQGYQPQHF. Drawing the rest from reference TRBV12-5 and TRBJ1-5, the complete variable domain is DARVTQTPRHKVTEMGQEVTMRCQPILGHNTVFWYRQTMMQGLELLAYFRNRAPLDDSGMPKDRFSAEMPDATLATLKIQPSEPRDSAVYFCASGRGQGYQPQHFGDGTRLSIL.

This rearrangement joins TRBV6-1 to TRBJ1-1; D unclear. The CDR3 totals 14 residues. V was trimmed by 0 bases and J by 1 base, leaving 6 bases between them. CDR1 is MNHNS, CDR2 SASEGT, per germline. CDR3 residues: CASSEAGRNTEAFF. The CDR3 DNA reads TGTGCCAGCAGTGAAGCAGGGAGGAACACTGAAGCTTTCTTT.

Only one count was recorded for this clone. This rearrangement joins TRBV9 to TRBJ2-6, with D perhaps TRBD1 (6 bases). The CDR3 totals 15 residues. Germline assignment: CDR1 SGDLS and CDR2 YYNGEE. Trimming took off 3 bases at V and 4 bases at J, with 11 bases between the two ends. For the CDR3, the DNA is TGTGCCAGCAGCGCCAGGGGATCGGGGGCCAACGTCCTGACTTTC. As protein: CASSARGSGANVLTF. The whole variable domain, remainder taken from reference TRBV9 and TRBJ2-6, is DSGVTQTPKHLITATGQRVTLRCSPRSGDLSVYWYQQSLDQGLQFLIQYYNGEERAKGNILERFSAQQFPDLHSELNLSSLELGDSALYFCASSARGSGANVLTFGAGSRLTVL.

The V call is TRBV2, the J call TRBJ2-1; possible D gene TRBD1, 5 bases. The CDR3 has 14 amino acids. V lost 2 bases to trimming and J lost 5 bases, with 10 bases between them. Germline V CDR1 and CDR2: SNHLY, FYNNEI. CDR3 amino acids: CASSEQGQHNEQFF. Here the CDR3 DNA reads TGTGCCAGCAGTGAACAGGGCCAGCACAATGAGCAGTTCTTC.

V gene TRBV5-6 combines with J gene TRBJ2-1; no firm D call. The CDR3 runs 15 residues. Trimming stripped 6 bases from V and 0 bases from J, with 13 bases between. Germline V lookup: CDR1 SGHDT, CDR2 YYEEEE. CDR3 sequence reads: CASIRRTGSYNEQFF. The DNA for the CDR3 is TGTGCCAGCATCCGCAGGACGGGCTCCTACAATGAGCAGTTCTTC.

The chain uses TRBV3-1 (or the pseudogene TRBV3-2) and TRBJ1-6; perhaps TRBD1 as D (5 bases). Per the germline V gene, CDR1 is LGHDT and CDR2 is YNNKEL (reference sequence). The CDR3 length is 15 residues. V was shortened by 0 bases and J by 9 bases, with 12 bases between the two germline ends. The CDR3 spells CASSQEGQGRSPLHF. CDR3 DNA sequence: TGTGCCAGCAGCCAAGAAGGCCAGGGTCGTTCACCCCTCCACTTT.

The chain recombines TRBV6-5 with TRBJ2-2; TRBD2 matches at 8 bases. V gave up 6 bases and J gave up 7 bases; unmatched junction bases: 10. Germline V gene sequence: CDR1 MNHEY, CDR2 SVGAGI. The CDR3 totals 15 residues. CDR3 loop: CASSHFSGVGGELFF. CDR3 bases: TGTGCCAGCAGCCACTTTAGCGGGGTCGGCGGGGAGCTGTTTTTT.

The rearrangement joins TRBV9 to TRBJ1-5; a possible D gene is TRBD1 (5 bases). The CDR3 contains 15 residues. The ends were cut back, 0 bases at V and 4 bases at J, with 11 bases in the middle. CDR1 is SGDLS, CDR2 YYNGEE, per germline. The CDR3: CASSVGSGPNQPQHF. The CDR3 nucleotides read TGTGCCAGCAGCGTAGGGTCAGGGCCAAATCAGCCCCAGCATTTT.

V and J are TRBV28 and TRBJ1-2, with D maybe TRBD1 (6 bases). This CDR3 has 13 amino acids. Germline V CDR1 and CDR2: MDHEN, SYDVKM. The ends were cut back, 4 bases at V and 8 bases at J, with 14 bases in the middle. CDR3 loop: CASSSGTSIGYTF. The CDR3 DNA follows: TGTGCCAGCAGTTCTGGGACATCGATCGGCTACACCTTC.

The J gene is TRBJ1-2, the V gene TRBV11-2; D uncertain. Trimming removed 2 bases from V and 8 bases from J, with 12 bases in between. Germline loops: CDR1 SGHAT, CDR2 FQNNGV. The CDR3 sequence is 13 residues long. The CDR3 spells CASSLLIGEGYTF. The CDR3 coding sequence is TGTGCCAGCAGCTTATTGATCGGGGAGGGCTACACCTTC.

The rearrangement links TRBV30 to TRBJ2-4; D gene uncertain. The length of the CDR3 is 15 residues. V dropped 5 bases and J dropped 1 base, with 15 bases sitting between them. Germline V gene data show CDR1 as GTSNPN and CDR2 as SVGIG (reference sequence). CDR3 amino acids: CAWAPRRVAKNIQYF. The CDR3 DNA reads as TGTGCCTGGGCCCCACGACGGGTGGCCAAAAACATTCAGTACTTC.

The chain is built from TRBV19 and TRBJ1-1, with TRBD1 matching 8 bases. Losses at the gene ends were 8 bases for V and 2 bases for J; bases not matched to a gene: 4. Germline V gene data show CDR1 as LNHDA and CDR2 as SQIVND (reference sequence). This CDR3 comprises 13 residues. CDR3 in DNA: TGTGCCAGTGGCTCAGGGGGCAACACTGAAGCTTTCTTT. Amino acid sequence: CASGSGGNTEAFF.

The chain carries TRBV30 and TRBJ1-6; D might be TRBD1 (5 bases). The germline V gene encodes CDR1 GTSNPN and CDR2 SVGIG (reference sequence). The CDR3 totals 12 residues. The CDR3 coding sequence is TGTGGGTGGGGGTATTATAATTCACCCCTCCACTTT. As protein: CGWGYYNSPLHF.

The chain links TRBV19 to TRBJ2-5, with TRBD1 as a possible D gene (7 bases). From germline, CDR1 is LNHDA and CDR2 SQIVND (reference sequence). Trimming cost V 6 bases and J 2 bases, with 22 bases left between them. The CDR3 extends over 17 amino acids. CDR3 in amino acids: CASRLKGGQPLQETQYF. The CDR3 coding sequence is TGTGCCAGTAGACTTAAGGGGGGACAGCCCTTACAAGAGACCCAGTACTTC.

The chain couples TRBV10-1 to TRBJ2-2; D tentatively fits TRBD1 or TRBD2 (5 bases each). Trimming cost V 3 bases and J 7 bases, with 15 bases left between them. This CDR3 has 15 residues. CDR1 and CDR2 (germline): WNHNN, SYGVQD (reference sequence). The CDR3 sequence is CASSDEKGPLGELFF. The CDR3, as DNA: TGCGCCAGCAGTGACGAGAAGGGACCTCTCGGGGAGCTGTTTTTT.

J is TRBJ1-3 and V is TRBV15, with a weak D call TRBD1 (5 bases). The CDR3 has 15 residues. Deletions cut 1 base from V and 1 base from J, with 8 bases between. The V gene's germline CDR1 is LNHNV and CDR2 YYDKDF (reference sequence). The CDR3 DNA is TGTGCCACCAGCAGAGCATGGGGGTCTGGAAACACCATATATTTT. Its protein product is CATSRAWGSGNTIYF. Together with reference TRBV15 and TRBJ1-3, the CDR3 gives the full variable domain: DAMVIQNPRYQVTQFGKPVTLSCSQTLNHNVMYWYQQKSSQAPKLLFHYYDKDFNNEADTPDNFQSRRPNTSFCFLDIRSPGLGDTAMYLCATSRAWGSGNTIYFGEGSWLTVV.